Below, 20 T cell receptor beta chains from the same sample are listed, as sequenced in a study of tumor-infiltrating lymphocytes in primary liver carcinoma. TCR beta cDNA came from around 0.5 ug total RNA, primed with a constant-region primer. Each TCR beta library was derived from three nested multiplex PCR rounds that employed slightly modified ARM-PCR. Two initial PCR rounds of approximately 10 cycles each paired TRBV1-TRBV30 forward primers with a C-beta reverse primer. TCRdb re-analysed the multiplex PCR reads in MiXCR, keeping a single row per CDR3 protein. The sample lists 100,000 to 150,000 distinct CDR3 sequences, 64% seen once, with around 8.4% in the top ten. Extraction of RNA together with DNA used about 17-31 mg of unsorted bulk tissue. Source material: liver tumor tissue from sampling region 3. Subset of the sample: tumor region T3, left-lateral pole. The receptors here all came from a woman aged 60-70 years with primary liver carcinoma and hepatitis B virus infection.

In regard to this clonotype: The junction differs from germline at one of its ends, possibly a read error. V usage is TRBV11-3 and J usage is TRBJ2-3; D ambiguous. The CDR3 length is 12 residues. Germline lookup yields CDR1 SGHNT and CDR2 YENEEA. The DNA for the CDR3 is TGTGCCAGCGGCCCAAGATTAGATATGCAGTATTTT. Its translation is CASGPRLDMQYF.

In the case of this clonotype: Since a much larger clone is just one base distant, this may be a read error. The rearrangement uses TRBV5-1 and TRBJ1-1; 7 bases match TRBD1. The length of the CDR3 is 16 residues. After removal of 6 bases from V and 0 bases from J, the junction contained 11 bases not matched to a gene. From germline, CDR1 is SGHRS and CDR2 YFSETQ. Here the CDR3 reads CASNPRGLEMNTEAFF. The CDR3 coding sequence is TGCGCCAGCAACCCCAGGGGGTTGGAGATGAACACTGAAGCTTTCTTT.

A single count supports this clonotype. V gene TRBV10-1 combines with J gene TRBJ1-2; TRBD1 is a possible D gene (5 bases). This CDR3 contains 13 residues. V was cut by 4 bases and J by 3 bases, with 9 bases left in between. CDR1 is WNHNN, CDR2 SYGVQD, per germline (reference sequence). CDR3 coding DNA: TGCGCCAGCAGTGGACGCAGGGACTATGGCTACACCTTC. Translation: CASSGRRDYGYTF.

In regard to this clonotype: A read error is possible here, since a much larger clone lies one base away. This chain links TRBV28 with TRBJ2-7; D is ambiguous. The CDR3 covers 12 residues. CDR1 is MDHEN and CDR2 is SYDVKM in the germline V gene. The DNA of the CDR3 is TGTGCCTGCAGTAAGGGCTCCTACGAGCAGTACTTC. Encoded protein: CACSKGSYEQYF.

In this sample, this clonotype turned up a few times. J is TRBJ2-7 and V is TRBV28, with 12 positions matching TRBD1. Germline CDR1 reads MDHEN; CDR2 reads SYDVKM. Trimming removed 6 bases from V and 5 bases from J; junction bases left unmatched: 11. The CDR3 has 16 residues. The CDR3 DNA is TGTGCCAGCAGCTTTGGGGGGGGACAGGGGGCTAACGAGCAGTACTTC. Its protein product is CASSFGGGQGANEQYF. The whole variable domain, filled in from reference TRBV28 and TRBJ2-7, reads DVKVTQSSRYLVKRTGEKVFLECVQDMDHENMFWYRQDPGLGLRLIYFSYDVKMKEKGDIPEGYSVSREKKERFSLILESASTNQTSMYLCASSFGGGQGANEQYFGPGTRLTVT.

This chain uses TRBV11-2 with TRBJ1-2; D call uncertain. The CDR3 runs to 13 residues. CDR1 is SGHAT, CDR2 FQNNGV, per germline. Written as DNA, the CDR3 is TGTGCTGGCAGCTTAGATCGTACTCGGGGCTACACCTTC. This translates into CAGSLDRTRGYTF.

A remark on this clonotype: Just one base apart from a much larger clone, this may be a read error. V and J are TRBV6-6 and TRBJ2-7, with D unclear. The CDR3 has 16 residues. Germline lookup yields CDR1 MNHNY and CDR2 SVGAGI (reference sequence). The CDR3 sequence: CTSSYSTTTLNYEQYF. CDR3 DNA sequence: TGTACCAGCAGTTACTCTACGACGACACTCAACTACGAGCAGTACTTC.

This clonotype has at least ten counts. This chain uses TRBV5-5 with TRBJ2-5, with unresolved D. The germline gives CDR1 SGHKS, CDR2 YYEKEE (reference sequence). The CDR3 loop spans 14 amino acids. The V end lost 4 bases, the J end lost 1 base, and 11 bases lay between the germline ends. This CDR3 reads CASSPPGIQETQYF. The DNA of the CDR3 is TGTGCCAGCAGCCCACCTGGGATCCAAGAGACCCAGTACTTC.

To note about this clonotype: With a much larger clone just one base away, this may be a read error. The V gene is TRBV5-4, the J gene TRBJ2-6, with 11 bases fitting TRBD2. V dropped 3 bases and J dropped 3; count of bases not matched to a gene: 11. The CDR3 extends over 19 amino acids. CDR1 and CDR2 from the germline V gene are SGHNT and YYREEE (reference sequence). CDR3 in amino acids: CASSYRTSGRIVGANVLTF. In DNA form, the CDR3 reads TGTGCCAGCAGCTATCGGACTAGCGGGCGGATCGTTGGGGCCAACGTCCTGACTTTC.

DNA of the CDR3: TGTGCCACCAATTACTCTCATGACCTCGGGGAGACCCAGTACTTC. Protein: CATNYSHDLGETQYF. The rearrangement joins TRBV6-5 to TRBJ2-5; D remains unclear. The CDR3 spans 15 residues. V lost 10 bases, J lost 5 bases, and 23 bases lay in between. Germline V CDR1 and CDR2: MNHEY, SVGAGI.

This rearrangement joins TRBV28 to TRBJ2-3; 7 bases line up with TRBD2. CDR1 is MDHEN, CDR2 SYDVKM, per germline. CDR3 length equals 16 residues. V trimming: 4 bases; J trimming: 3 bases; junction bases outside the gene matches: 10. The CDR3 bases are TGTGCCAGCAGTTGGACCAGACTAGCAGGGACAGATACGCAGTATTTT. It translates to CASSWTRLAGTDTQYF.

The chain links TRBV21-1 to TRBJ2-1; TRBD2 was called by the table and not checked on the DNA. TRBV21-1 represents a pseudogene. This CDR3 is built from 15 residues. In nucleotides, the CDR3 is TGTGCCAGCAGCAAAGTAAATGTACTAGCGGGTGAGCAGTTCTTC. Translation: CASSKVNVLAGEQFF.

As for this clonotype: It may be a read error: a sequence one base away is much more abundant. The V and J genes are TRBV28 and TRBJ2-5, with unresolved D. The V and J ends lost 6 bases and 4 bases respectively, with 15 bases between them. The CDR3 has 14 amino acids. The germline CDR1 and CDR2 sequences are MDHEN and SYDVKM. The CDR3 here is CASSLQSRLETQYF. CDR3 sequence (DNA): TGTGCCAGCAGCCTTCAATCGAGGTTAGAGACCCAGTACTTC.

The V call is TRBV28, the J call TRBJ1-2, with 7 bases aligning to TRBD1. This CDR3 region has 13 residues. From germline, CDR1 is MDHEN and CDR2 SYDVKM. The trim removed 6 bases at V and 8 bases at J, leaving 9 bases unmatched. The CDR3 nucleotides read TGTGCCAGCAGACTCTCACAGGGGAGGGGCTACACCTTC. This gives the protein CASRLSQGRGYTF.

This chain joins TRBV11-1 and TRBJ2-1, with D maybe TRBD2 (6 bases). The CDR3 is 16 amino acids. Germline assignment: CDR1 SGHAT and CDR2 FQDESV (reference sequence). Trimming shortened V by 9 bases and J by 7 bases, and 25 bases separated the two germline ends. The CDR3 here is CASSPPEGPGRNEQFF. Written as DNA, the CDR3 is TGTGCCAGTAGCCCCCCAGAGGGACCAGGGAGGAATGAGCAGTTCTTC.

This clonotype is labeled medium-sized. This chain uses TRBV11-2 with TRBJ2-3; 9 bases are shared with TRBD1. The germline CDR1 and CDR2 sequences are SGHAT and FQNNGV. The CDR3 contains 16 residues. V was pared by 5 bases and J by 2 bases, with 8 bases of the junction left unmatched. CDR3 amino acids: CASSRRTGVDTDTQYF. CDR3 in DNA: TGTGCCAGCAGCCGGAGGACAGGGGTAGACACAGATACGCAGTATTTT.

Turning to this clonotype: This clone may be a read error of a much larger clone one base away. The gene calls are TRBV5-5 and TRBJ2-1; maybe TRBD1 (7 bases). CDR1 is SGHKS and CDR2 is YYEKEE in the germline V gene (reference sequence). This CDR3 contains 15 residues. The CDR3 region is CASSLAGGQNNEEFF. The CDR3 nucleotides are TGTGCCAGCAGCTTGGCCGGGGGACAGAACAATGAGGAGTTCTTC.

In its sample, this clonotype was seen many times. The chain is built from TRBV28 and TRBJ2-7; no clear D gene. V lost 4 bases and J lost 2, with 15 bases in between. The CDR3 runs 15 residues. Germline CDR1 is MDHEN and CDR2 is SYDVKM. Here the CDR3 reads CASSSFFQAPYEQYF. In nucleotides, the CDR3 is TGTGCCAGCAGTTCTTTTTTTCAGGCCCCCTACGAGCAGTACTTC.

Turning to this clonotype: This may come from a read error, since a much larger clone is one base off. The chain links TRBV6-6 to TRBJ2-2; no definite D call. Germline V gene sequence: CDR1 MNHNY, CDR2 SVGAGI (reference sequence). The length of the CDR3 is 13 residues. Trimming left V 6 bases short and J 2 bases short, with 7 bases between. The CDR3: CASRNSNTGELFF. The CDR3 bases are TGTGCCAGCAGGAACAGTAACACCGGGGAGCTGTTTTTT.

The sample holds one count of this clonotype. Mismatch with germline at one junction end may stem from a read error. The chain has TRBV28 and TRBJ2-7, with D unclear. CDR3 size: 11 residues. In germline, CDR1 is MDHEN, CDR2 SYDVKM. The CDR3 bases are TGTGCCGGCAGTGACCCCTACGAGCAGTACTTC. Translation gives CAGSDPYEQYF.